This T cell receptor beta chain derives from a study of blood T cell repertoires in COVID-19. Background on the study: The United States, Italy and Spain supplied acute and convalescent COVID-19 samples. Nucleic acid was either cDNA or gDNA, and it came from T cells, B-cell-depleted T cells, or PBMCs.

Repertoires were generated with immunoSEQ multiplex PCR, while TCRdb's copy carries only in-frame clones and drops some. The sample comprises more than 85,000 clones, 75% to 95% of which are singletons, and roughly 4.2% rests with the top ten. The CDR3 extends over 15 amino acids. Germline V gene data show CDR1 as SGDLS and CDR2 as YYNGEE. V gave up 5 bases and J gave up 6 bases; unmatched junction bases: 6. This clonotype originated in a man aged 18 to 35 with acute or convalescent COVID-19. V and J are TRBV9 and TRBJ1-6; 9 positions match TRBD1. Sequenced input: peripheral blood. In DNA, the CDR3 is TGTGCCAGCAGGGCCCCGGGACAGGGTAATTCACCCCTCCACTTT. Translating it yields CASRAPGQGNSPLHF. Full variable domain (missing parts from reference TRBV9 and TRBJ1-6): DSGVTQTPKHLITATGQRVTLRCSPRSGDLSVYWYQQSLDQGLQFLIQYYNGEERAKGNILERFSAQQFPDLHSELNLSSLELGDSALYFCASRAPGQGNSPLHFGNGTRLTVT.